This TCR beta chain stems from a study of T cells in Graves' hyperthyroidism and ophthalmopathy. This clonotype has ten or more counts. Its matching antigen is unknown. Trimming cost V 5 bases and J 5 bases; bases outside gene matches: 14. This CDR3 region has 15 residues. Germline CDR1 and CDR2: DFQATT and SNEGSKA (reference sequence). Amplification yielded TCR beta CDR3 regions, with RNA transcripts as the source. Researchers ran a first-round RT-PCR on the TCR CDR3 using the HTBI primer set. In TCRdb, the multiplex PCR reads were re-called with MiXCR into one record per CDR3 protein. The top ten clones hold 45% to 50% of a sample with about 340,000 distinct CDR3 sequences, 15% to 20% of them seen once. The hyperthyroidism patients had all been newly diagnosed, and their disease duration was under 2 months. Their ages ranged from 18 to 65 years. This sample holds PBMCs from about 10 ml fresh peripheral blood.

Study observations and caveats: Blood also carried most thyroid clonotypes expanded above 0.001. Ophthalmopathy, which appeared later, was predicted by the model a median about 6.8 months before onset.

The sequencing input was blood. The receptor was derived from a woman aged 50 to 65 with Graves' hyperthyroidism. The chain couples TRBV20-1 to TRBJ1-2, with TRBD1 identical over 7 bases. The CDR3 DNA reads as TGCAGTGCTGGGGGGACAGAGGGATCTCGATATGGCTACACCTTC. Amino acid sequence: CSAGGTEGSRYGYTF.